These 18 T cell receptor beta chains originate from one sample sequenced in a study of T cell repertoires in cytomegalovirus infection. TCRdb independently ran MiXCR on the reads; one entry per CDR3 protein. Altogether a few hundred thousand distinct CDR3 sequences are present, approximately 15% being singletons, with the ten largest covering approximately 44%. What was sequenced was CD8+ T cells from PBMCs. The origin of the receptors is a human donor in good health (CMV status not recorded). Some clones in this sample may be carry-over from other donors' samples.

This clonotype came up once. The J gene is TRBJ1-5, the V gene TRBV13, with unresolved D. The V end was cut by 5 bases, the J end by 0 bases, with 8 bases between. Germline CDR1 PRHDT, CDR2 FYEKMQ (reference sequence). The CDR3 length is 14 residues. The CDR3 loop reads CASSRAHSNQPQHF. The CDR3 nucleotides read TGTGCCAGCAGCAGGGCCCATAGCAATCAGCCCCAGCATTTT.

Ten or more counts support this clonotype. The chain carries TRBV6-5 and TRBJ2-7; D is possibly TRBD1 (8 bases). V was shortened by 6 bases and J by 2 bases, with 17 bases between the two germline ends. From germline, CDR1 is MNHEY and CDR2 SVGAGI. This CDR3 spans 15 amino acids. CDR3 in DNA: TGTGCCAGCAGGCCAGCGGGACAGGATACCTACGAGCAGTACTTC. Translated: CASRPAGQDTYEQYF.

The chain couples TRBV6-6 to TRBJ1-2; no clear D. The CDR3 consists of 18 residues. Germline CDR1 MNHNY, CDR2 SVGAGI (reference sequence). Trimming pared 2 bases from V and 1 base from J, leaving 20 bases between. The CDR3 nucleotides read TGTGCCAGCAGTTACGCCTATAGCGAGGGCCGTCGTAACTATGGCTACACCTTC. It codes for CASSYAYSEGRRNYGYTF.

This clonotype was counted many times. CDR3 coding DNA: TGTGCCAGCACAGGGGAGTGGCAGCCCCAGCATTTT. The encoded protein is CASTGEWQPQHF. The rearrangement joins TRBV28 to TRBJ1-5; D may be TRBD1 (6 bases). This CDR3 has 12 amino acids. With 7 bases removed from V and 7 bases from J, the gap between germline ends came to 11 bases. The V gene's germline CDR1 is MDHEN and CDR2 SYDVKM. Full variable domain (remainder filled in from reference TRBV28 and TRBJ1-5): DVKVTQSSRYLVKRTGEKVFLECVQDMDHENMFWYRQDPGLGLRLIYFSYDVKMKEKGDIPEGYSVSREKKERFSLILESASTNQTSMYLCASTGEWQPQHFGDGTRLSIL.

The chain combines TRBV6-5 with TRBJ2-2, with 11 nucleotides matching TRBD2. CDR1 MNHEY and CDR2 SVGAGI come from the germline V gene. The CDR3 sequence is 18 residues long. The V gene end was trimmed by 4 bases and the J gene end by 1 base; junction bases not matched to a gene: 8. DNA of the CDR3: TGTGCCAGCAGTTCGGGACTAGCGGTACAACTGAACACCGGGGAGCTGTTTTTT. Residues: CASSSGLAVQLNTGELFF.

The rearrangement links TRBV19 to TRBJ1-5, with D unclear. The CDR3 spans 14 residues. The germline CDR1 and CDR2 sequences are LNHDA and SQIVND (reference sequence). V lost 7 bases, J lost 2 bases, and 12 bases lay in between. CDR3 in DNA: TGTGCCAGTACAGCCCTGACTGGCAATCAGCCCCAGCATTTT. Its translation is CASTALTGNQPQHF.

The CDR3 sequence is CASSFPGYSYEQYF. DNA for the CDR3: TGTGCCAGCAGCTTCCCAGGTTACTCCTACGAGCAGTACTTC. This chain connects TRBV11-1 to TRBJ2-7; D not certain. The germline CDR1 and CDR2 sequences are SGHAT and FQDESV (reference sequence). CDR3 length: 14 amino acids. Trimming cost V 3 bases and J 0 bases, with 9 bases left between them.

This clonotype was recorded a few times. The J gene is TRBJ1-1, the V gene TRBV27; the D is unclear. Per the germline V gene, CDR1 is MNHEY and CDR2 is SMNVEV (reference sequence). This CDR3 has 14 residues. Trimming shortened V by 4 bases and J by 0 bases, and 9 bases separated the two germline ends. This CDR3 is CASSSGVMNTEAFF. The CDR3 DNA is TGTGCCAGCAGTTCGGGTGTGATGAACACTGAAGCTTTCTTT.

To note about this clonotype: This sequence may be a read error, since a much larger clone differs from it by one base. This chain joins TRBV28 and TRBJ2-3; D is unresolved. CDR1 is MDHEN and CDR2 is SYDVKM in the germline V gene. V was clipped by 5 bases and J by 7 bases, with 13 bases between them. The CDR3 is made up of 13 amino acids. This chain's CDR3 is CASSLLVGNTQYF. CDR3 nucleotides: TGTGCCAGCAGTCTTCTTGTTGGAAATACGCAGTATTTT.

The V gene is TRBV20-1, the J gene TRBJ2-1; D unresolved. V was trimmed by 0 bases and J by 4 bases, leaving 16 bases between them. The CDR3 loop spans 16 amino acids. The germline V gene encodes CDR1 DFQATT and CDR2 SNEGSKA (reference sequence). The CDR3 bases are TGCAGTGCTAGAGATCATAAGGCTCATACATACAATGAGCAGTTCTTC. It specifies CSARDHKAHTYNEQFF.

This clonotype was observed many times. The chain couples TRBV7-8 to TRBJ1-1, with D maybe TRBD1 (5 bases). Germline V CDR1 and CDR2: SGHVS, FQNEAQ. This CDR3 is built from 20 residues. With 0 bases removed from V and 1 base from J, the gap between germline ends came to 24 bases. CDR3 coding DNA: TGTGCCAGCAGCTTAGCCCAGCTGCTGCCACAGGAGACCTCGAACACTGAAGCTTTCTTT. Protein sequence: CASSLAQLLPQETSNTEAFF.

This clonotype was counted many times. The rearrangement links TRBV14 to TRBJ1-2; 9 bases are a match to TRBD1. This CDR3 has 16 amino acids. CDR1 is SGHDN and CDR2 is FVKESK in the germline V gene. Trimming cost V 3 bases and J 3 bases; bases outside gene matches: 8. The CDR3 sequence: CASSHFGQGLDYGYTF. The DNA of the CDR3 is TGTGCCAGCAGCCACTTCGGACAGGGGCTAGACTATGGCTACACCTTC.

In the case of this clonotype: A much larger clone is a single base away; this may be a read error. The CDR3 protein is CASNLETGREQYF. The CDR3, as DNA: TGTGCCAGCAACTTAGAGACAGGGCGGGAGCAGTACTTC. The J gene is TRBJ2-7, the V gene TRBV7-2, with 7 bases aligning to TRBD1. Germline V gene sequence: CDR1 SGHTA, CDR2 FQGNSA. This CDR3 has 13 residues.

The rearrangement joins TRBV6-6 to TRBJ1-5; D remains ambiguous. The germline V and J ends were trimmed by 0 bases and 4 bases, with 10 bases remaining between them. The CDR3 runs to 15 residues. Germline CDR1 is MNHNY and CDR2 is SVGAGI (reference sequence). CDR3 DNA: TGTGCCAGCAGTTACTCGCTAAATCCTAATCAGCCCCAGCATTTT. It is translated as CASSYSLNPNQPQHF.

Ten or more counts support this clonotype. The V and J genes are TRBV20-1 and TRBJ2-7, with 11 bases aligning to TRBD1. Looked up from germline, CDR1 is DFQATT and CDR2 is SNEGSKA (reference sequence). This CDR3 is 13 amino acids long. J gave up 5 bases and V 6 bases, and 6 bases lay outside the gene matches. CDR3 sequence reads: CSAKGQGDHEQYF. The CDR3 nucleotides are TGCAGTGCGAAGGGACAGGGGGATCACGAGCAGTACTTC.

This clonotype was seen more than once but under ten times. The rearrangement links TRBV7-9 to TRBJ1-1; no reliable D call. V gave up 5 bases and J gave up 2 bases, with 15 bases separating them. The V gene's germline CDR1 is SEHNR and CDR2 FQNEAQ (reference sequence). This CDR3 contains 15 residues. Here the CDR3 reads CASSPPTFFNTEAFF. For the CDR3, the DNA is TGTGCCAGCAGCCCCCCCACTTTTTTCAACACTGAAGCTTTCTTT.

V gene TRBV6-1 combines with J gene TRBJ2-7; D unresolved. The CDR3 totals 15 residues. The V end was cut by 6 bases, the J end by 5 bases, with 20 bases between. CDR1 is MNHNS and CDR2 is SASEGT in the germline V gene. The CDR3 is CASSPLGQNRDEQYF. CDR3 nucleotide sequence: TGTGCCAGCAGCCCTCTCGGGCAGAACCGGGACGAGCAGTACTTC.

This clonotype has at least ten counts. The CDR3 DNA reads as TGTGCCAGCAGCTTCCTTCGGGTGACGAGGGGGACGGGCGGGGAGCTGTTTTTT. It encodes CASSFLRVTRGTGGELFF. This chain links TRBV7-8 with TRBJ2-2; perhaps TRBD1 as D (6 bases). V lost 3 bases and J lost 7, with 24 bases in between. This CDR3 is built from 18 residues. CDR1 SGHVS and CDR2 FQNEAQ come from the germline V gene.